This record covers a single TCR beta chain. Antigen unknown. Profiling relied on immunoSEQ multiplex PCR, and the TCRdb table lists in-frame clones only, not all of them. This sample carries about 140,000 clones, 80% to 95% of them seen once, and the ten largest clones take about 3.7%. The data derive from a study of T cell responses to AZD1222 COVID-19 vaccine. This CDR3 has 17 amino acids. Trimming removed 3 bases at V and 3 bases at J, with 17 bases between. CDR1 is MNHEY and CDR2 is SVGEGT in the germline V gene. Points from the study as a whole: Clonal diversity was possibly underestimated, and the donors were mostly white British, with more females. Receipt of two AZD1222 doses was followed by a rise in Spike-specific TCR breadth and depth. Variant regions that are unmutated are reportedly the target of nearly half of spike-specific TCRs. The peak T cell response came first, and repertoires were sampled only after it.

This TCR derives from an adult who received the AZD1222 COVID-19 vaccine. The specimen comprised peripheral blood, sampled 28 days after the second AZD1222 dose. This chain connects TRBV6-2 or TRBV6-3 to TRBJ2-2; D is ambiguous. CDR3 in DNA: TGTGCCAGCAGTTATCCCCTGCCTCAGTTTTACACCGGGGAGCTGTTTTTT. Translation: CASSYPLPQFYTGELFF.